Here is one T cell receptor (beta chain) with its context. The antigen is undetermined. This sample was taken from a study of cytomegalovirus exposure and HLA in healthy donors. Study-wide findings and caveats: The authors assumed roughly uniform sequencing depth across donors for presence/absence analyses. Most TCR sequences showed up rarely, but some public TCRs showed up in many donors. For cytomegalovirus status, the classifier reportedly gave diagnoses with high specificity and sensitivity.

CDR3 length equals 14 residues. V was cut by 4 bases and J by 3 bases, with 12 bases left in between. Germline CDR1 and CDR2: MDHEN and SYDVKM. PCR used 60 Vbeta primers and 13 Jbeta primers. Under the authors' procedure: Tens of millions of unique TCR beta chains, 9 million to 11 million shared, were counted in a later analysis. Clones were read by immunoSEQ multiplex PCR, and TCRdb kept only the in-frame ones, dropping some. For V, J and clone size, that table is used; D and trimming come from the DNA. The sample gives around 120,000 clones, more than 80% of which show up once; about 2.5% is in the top ten.

Sequenced input: PBMCs. This chain links TRBV28 with TRBJ1-1; D uncertain. This TCR was sampled from a man between 25 and 39 years old in good health and CMV-seronegative. The CDR3 coding sequence is TGTGCCAGCAGTTGGGGAGGCGGGGACACTGAAGCTTTCTTT. It is translated as CASSWGGGDTEAFF.